The 16 T cell receptor beta chains given below trace back to one sample, sequenced in a study of T cell clones after liver transplantation (dated by TCRdb to between 2018 and 2021). The library was obtained by the immunoSEQ multiplex PCR assay. Entries here come from immuneACCESS through TCRdb and include only in-frame sequences with V and J called. Some clones fail to appear in such tables; in the studies checked, an unresolved V gene covers under half of the shortfall, and the cause of the remainder is unknown. Here the sample has 50,000 to 60,000 clones; approximately 77% occur a single time. The ten largest clones capture nearly 10% of the sample. The material sequenced was CD4+ T cells from blood, taken at the 22-month timepoint. The receptors originated from a human patient who received a liver transplant. Once a transplant has taken place, some T cells may be donor derived.

This chain joins TRBV7-9 and TRBJ1-1; 9 bases agree with TRBD1. Germline trimming cut 0 bases from V and 5 bases from J; bases unmatched to any gene: 4. The CDR3 extends over 15 amino acids. Germline V gives CDR1 SEHNR, CDR2 FQNEAQ (reference sequence). CDR3 DNA sequence: TGTGCCAGCAGCTTAGCGTTGACAGGGGGGACTGAAGCTTTCTTT. This translates into CASSLALTGGTEAFF.

The chain carries TRBV6-5 and TRBJ1-6; 12 nucleotides align to TRBD1. With 5 bases clipped from V and 9 bases from J, the junction kept 5 bases outside the gene matches. Germline CDR1 reads MNHEY; CDR2 reads SVGAGI. The CDR3 has 15 residues. CDR3 sequence: CASSAGTGGISPLHF. CDR3 in DNA: TGTGCCAGCAGTGCCGGGACAGGGGGCATTTCACCCCTCCACTTT.

There are a few counts of this clone. V and J are TRBV19 and TRBJ2-2; D might be TRBD1 (6 bases). The CDR3 loop spans 14 amino acids. The V end was cut by 4 bases, the J end by 3 bases, with 9 bases between. The germline gives CDR1 LNHDA, CDR2 SQIVND (reference sequence). The CDR3 nucleotides are TGTGCCAGTAGTAGGGGGCGGTACACCGGGGAGCTGTTTTTT. Its translation: CASSRGRYTGELFF.

A few counts support this clone. The J gene is TRBJ1-4, the V gene TRBV19; the match to TRBD1 covers 9 bases. The length of the CDR3 is 14 residues. V dropped 5 bases and J dropped 8; count of bases not matched to a gene: 6. Germline V gene data show CDR1 as LNHDA and CDR2 as SQIVND (reference sequence). This chain's CDR3 is CASSGRTGVEKLFF. The CDR3 region has the DNA TGTGCCAGTAGTGGCCGGACAGGGGTCGAAAAACTGTTTTTT.

This chain links TRBV29-1 with TRBJ2-3; no clear D. Germline loops: CDR1 SQVTM, CDR2 ANQGSEA. Trimming stripped 1 base from V and 1 base from J, with 3 bases between. The length of the CDR3 is 12 residues. CDR3 residues: CSVEGGTDTQYF. The CDR3 coding sequence is TGCAGCGTTGAAGGAGGCACAGATACGCAGTATTTT.

The sample holds one count of this clone. The J gene is TRBJ2-6, the V gene TRBV5-6; D is undetermined. The CDR3 extends over 19 amino acids. The V end lost 0 bases, the J end lost 2 bases, and 18 bases lay between the germline ends. Germline values: CDR1 SGHDT, CDR2 YYEEEE. CDR3 protein: CASSLGQFRFMAGANVLTF. In DNA form, the CDR3 reads TGTGCCAGCAGCTTGGGTCAGTTCAGGTTTATGGCTGGGGCCAACGTCCTGACTTTC. The entire variable domain, with the rest obtained from reference TRBV5-6 and TRBJ2-6, is as follows: DAGVTQSPTHLIKTRGQQVTLRCSPKSGHDTVSWYQQALGQGPQFIFQYYEEEERQRGNFPDRFSGHQFPNYSSELNVNALLLGDSALYLCASSLGQFRFMAGANVLTFGAGSRLTVL.

The chain carries TRBV10-2 and TRBJ1-1, with D perhaps matching TRBD1 (5 bases). This CDR3 has 15 residues. Germline lookup yields CDR1 WSHSY and CDR2 SAAADI. Trimming took off 2 bases at V and 3 bases at J, with 13 bases between the two ends. In DNA, the CDR3 is TGCGCCAGCAGTGAGGGACACATGCAGGACACTGAAGCTTTCTTT. Protein: CASSEGHMQDTEAFF.

The chain carries TRBV23-1 and TRBJ1-5; TRBD1 agrees at 8 bases. TRBV23-1 is annotated as an ORF whose role is uncertain. This CDR3 region has 19 residues. V trimming: 2 bases; J trimming: 4 bases; junction bases outside the gene matches: 16. For the CDR3, the DNA is TGCGCCAGCAGTCAACTAATAGGGACAGGTCTAATTACGAATCAGCCCCAGCATTTT. Translating gives CASSQLIGTGLITNQPQHF.

J is TRBJ1-1 and V is TRBV5-5; possible D gene TRBD1, 6 bases. V was clipped by 6 bases and J by 1 base, with 13 bases between them. The V gene's germline CDR1 is SGHKS and CDR2 YYEKEE (reference sequence). The CDR3 spans 14 residues. The CDR3 DNA follows: TGTGCCAGCACCGGGACACTCCAGAACACTGAAGCTTTCTTT. It codes for CASTGTLQNTEAFF. The whole variable domain, filled in from reference TRBV5-5 and TRBJ1-1, reads DAGVTQSPTHLIKTRGQQVTLRCSPISGHKSVSWYQQVLGQGPQFIFQYYEKEERGRGNFPDRFSARQFPNYSSELNVNALLLGDSALYLCASTGTLQNTEAFFGQGTRLTVV.

The genes are TRBV18 and TRBJ1-2; D perhaps matches TRBD1 (5 bases). The germline V gene encodes CDR1 KGHSH and CDR2 LQKENI. V was clipped by 2 bases and J by 4 bases, with 8 bases between them. This CDR3 has 13 residues. The CDR3 here is CASSPEGPYGYTF. CDR3 in DNA: TGTGCCAGCTCACCAGAGGGGCCCTATGGCTACACCTTC.

The chain couples TRBV2 to TRBJ1-6, with 11 bases aligning to TRBD1. The CDR3 is 16 residues long. V gave up 6 bases and J gave up 9 bases; unmatched junction bases: 10. CDR1 is SNHLY and CDR2 is FYNNEI in the germline V gene. CDR3 nucleotide sequence: TGTGCCAGCAGCGAGGACAGGGGGCCTCGCGGTTCACCCCTCCACTTT. Protein: CASSEDRGPRGSPLHF.

In its sample, this clone was seen once. The chain links TRBV2 to TRBJ2-7, with a possible D match to TRBD1 (6 bases). This CDR3 region has 14 residues. CDR1 is SNHLY and CDR2 is FYNNEI in the germline V gene. Trimming took off 5 bases at V and 3 bases at J, with 14 bases between the two ends. The CDR3 spells CASSRTATHYEQYF. For the CDR3, the DNA is TGTGCCAGCAGTCGGACAGCTACACACTACGAGCAGTACTTC.

The chain uses TRBV7-2 and TRBJ1-6, with 7 bases that match TRBD1. Germline V gene lookup returns CDR1 SGHTA and CDR2 FQGNSA. The CDR3 is 15 residues long. V lost 2 bases and J lost 6; bases outside the gene matches: 4. CDR3 sequence reads: CASSLLEGANSPLHF. In DNA form, the CDR3 reads TGTGCCAGCAGCTTATTAGAGGGGGCTAATTCACCCCTCCACTTT.

This clone turned up a few times. The genes are TRBV28 and TRBJ2-7; unclear D gene. Germline CDR1 is MDHEN and CDR2 is SYDVKM. Trimming took off 3 bases at V and 6 bases at J, with 15 bases between the two ends. The CDR3 covers 14 residues. CDR3 protein: CASSFYLLGAEQYF. The CDR3 DNA sequence: TGTGCCAGCAGTTTTTACCTTCTAGGAGCCGAGCAGTACTTC.

The chain recombines TRBV5-6 with TRBJ2-1, with D unclear. The CDR3 is 13 amino acids. From germline, CDR1 is SGHDT and CDR2 YYEEEE. V was clipped by 1 base and J by 7 bases, with 9 bases between them. The CDR3 loop is CASSLSPVNEQFF. The CDR3 DNA reads TGTGCCAGCAGCTTGAGCCCTGTGAATGAGCAGTTCTTC.

This clone has just one count. V and J are TRBV6-5 and TRBJ2-7, with D unresolved. Trimming pared 5 bases from V and 2 bases from J, leaving 7 bases between. Germline V lookup: CDR1 MNHEY, CDR2 SVGAGI. This CDR3 spans 12 amino acids. The CDR3 region has the DNA TGTGCCAGCAGTCTAAAGACCTACGAGCAGTACTTC. It encodes CASSLKTYEQYF.